This T cell receptor beta chain was sequenced during a study of cytomegalovirus exposure and HLA in healthy donors. Broader study findings: Most of the TCR beta V segments (in an earlier analysis) were productive either about 87% or about 30% of the time.

A word on this clone: Its antigen remains unidentified.

Use of 60 Vbeta and 13 Jbeta primers characterized the PCR. Only in-frame clones appear in the TCRdb table, and some are missing; sequencing was by immunoSEQ multiplex PCR. The sample shows about 120,000 clones, more than 75% of them seen only once. Germline V gene data show CDR1 as MGHRA and CDR2 as YSYEKL. Unmatched junction bases numbered 8, after V lost 4 bases and J lost 2 bases. The CDR3 loop spans 16 amino acids. The sample consisted of PBMCs. The sequence was obtained from a female donor in good health and CMV-seronegative. The genes are TRBV4-1 and TRBJ1-2, with TRBD1 matching 9 bases. The CDR3 DNA reads as TGCGCCAGCAGCCGGGATCCCGGGACAGGGAACTATGGCTACACCTTC. Residues: CASSRDPGTGNYGYTF.